This TCR beta chain was recovered during a study of identical twins. Study-wide findings and caveats: Invariant MAIT and iNKT cells are populations that could partly confound zero-insertion analyses. Cord blood beta clonotypes that were abundant carried fewer insertions, and memory repertoires showed no such trend. Within monozygotic twins, out-of-frame TCR alpha sharing was underestimated by the models.

The V gene lost 4 bases and the J gene lost 0 bases, with 3 bases spanning the gap. Germline CDR1 KGHSH, CDR2 LQKENI. This CDR3 is 12 amino acids long. TCRdb reanalysed the 5' RACE reads using MiXCR and keeps one entry per CDR3 protein. The sample consists of 100,000 to 110,000 distinct CDR3 sequences, 5.9% of them appearing once. This clonotype occurred many times. Its antigen is unknown. This clonotype originated in a woman aged 50 to 65 in good health. Sequences were obtained from memory T cells sorted from blood. V and J are TRBV18 and TRBJ1-1; no clear D. The chain's CDR3 is CASSHVNTEAFF. For the CDR3, the DNA is TGTGCCAGCTCACACGTGAACACTGAAGCTTTCTTT.